The count of the clone carrying this TCR beta chain is one. Its specificity is unknown. These data come from a study of OX40 agonist ivuxolimab in advanced cancers. Across the study: Having had anti-PD-1, anti-PD-L1 or anti-CTLA-4 therapy before was allowed, and approximately 40% had some.

TCRdb's table, derived via immunoSEQ multiplex PCR, lists solely in-frame clones and lacks some. The sample carries roughly 74,000 clones, 90% to 95% recorded once. Researchers took blood at baseline, on cycle 4 day 1, and on cycle 7 day 1. The CDR3 contains 16 residues. Deletions cut 0 bases from V and 1 base from J, with 10 bases between. Germline V gene data show CDR1 as SGDLS and CDR2 as YYNGEE. General study findings and limits: Clonal expansion was seen in CD4+ and CD8+ blood T cells by week 6 at 0.1 to 3.0 mg/kg.

This TCR derives from an adult with an advanced solid tumor such as melanoma, head and neck, liver or kidney cancer. V is TRBV9 and J is TRBJ2-2; D is perhaps TRBD1 (6 bases). The sequencing used CD4+ or CD8+ T cells sorted from blood, collected in a trial of the OX40 agonist ivuxolimab. The CDR3 DNA sequence: TGTGCCAGCAGCGTAGGGGCAGGGGAGAACACCGGGGAGCTGTTTTTT. Translated, it gives CASSVGAGENTGELFF.